This TCR beta chain was recovered during a study of cytomegalovirus exposure and HLA in healthy donors. Overall study context: Most genotyped donors, 81% of around 370, had Caucasian-associated genetic ancestry.

PCR primers comprised 60 Vbeta and 13 Jbeta primers. Method: immunoSEQ multiplex PCR; TCRdb's copy keeps in-frame clones and lacks some. The sample consists of 150,000 to 200,000 clones, about 88% of them appearing once. This CDR3 spans 15 amino acids. Germline V gene sequence: CDR1 SGHRS, CDR2 YFSETQ. V trimming: 0 bases; J trimming: 8 bases; junction bases outside the gene matches: 7. The TCR comes from a man between 18 and 29 years old in good health and CMV-seropositive. The genes are TRBV5-1 and TRBJ2-1; 8 bases are shared with TRBD2. The sequencing sample was made of PBMCs. DNA for the CDR3: TGCGCCAGCAGCTTGGCCGTACGGGGGGGCGATGAGCAGTTCTTC. Protein product: CASSLAVRGGDEQFF.